This paragraph covers one T cell receptor beta chain sequence. This sample is drawn from a study of cytomegalovirus exposure and HLA in healthy donors. In germline, CDR1 is WNHNN, CDR2 SYGVQD (reference sequence). V was clipped by 6 bases and J by 5 bases, with 19 bases between them. The CDR3 has 15 residues. The PCR contained 60 Vbeta and 13 Jbeta primers. In the original analysis: Roughly 11 million of the 80 million or so unique TCR beta chains counted in a later analysis were shared. Sequenced by immunoSEQ multiplex PCR; TCRdb stores in-frame clones only, minus some. The D gene and trimming were derived from the DNA, and the V and J assignments and clone size from that table. The table lists tens of thousands of clones, about 71% of them singletons.

Sequencing was performed on PBMCs. The source of this sequence is a woman aged 50 to 60 in good health and CMV-seropositive. The chain combines TRBV10-1 with TRBJ2-5, with a tentative D call TRBD2 (5 bases). The CDR3 sequence: CASSGGSGAVETQYF. CDR3 sequence (DNA): TGCGCCAGCAGCGGAGGTTCCGGCGCGGTGGAGACCCAGTACTTC.